The TCR beta chain described here comes from a study of T cells in Graves' hyperthyroidism and ophthalmopathy (dated by TCRdb to between 2017 and 2020). Looking at the study overall: Peripheral blood was sampled at the time of initial diagnosis, prior to any treatment. A discovery cohort of around 100 patients, fewer than 50 with Graves' ophthalmopathy and about 60 with stable Graves' hyperthyroidism, was used to find distinguishing TCR V-J signatures. An independent validation cohort of under 20 hyperthyroidism patients and about 15 patients who later progressed to ophthalmopathy tested prospective prediction of ophthalmopathy. For training and testing, the 95 to 100 patients in the discovery cohort were randomly divided in a 7:3 ratio. In addition, the study compared T-cell repertoires in thyroid tissue and in blood from about six Graves' hyperthyroidism patients. Following sampling, methimazole starting at 30 mg daily was given to hyperthyroidism patients, and high-dose intravenous methylprednisolone was given to ophthalmopathy patients. TCR Vbeta CDR3 sequencing of 120 to 150 peripheral blood samples (approximately 44 ophthalmopathy, about 80 hyperthyroidism and approximately 17 progressor patients) is reported in the paper.

For CDR1 and CDR2, the germline V gene lists SQVTM and ANQGSEA. V is shortened by 3 bases, J by 6 bases, and the region joining them spans 6 bases. From the cysteine through the phenylalanine, the CDR3 covers 11 amino acids. The only DNA kept is the CDR3, 33 bases in frame from the first base. TCR beta CDR3 regions were amplified from RNA transcripts. For the first round of RT-PCR on the TCR CDR3, the HTBI primer set was used together with the Qiagen OneStep RT-PCR kit. Libraries were constructed in a second round of multiplex PCR, after which size selection and purification were carried out. Sequencing of the libraries was done on an Illumina HiSeq2000 using paired-end 100 bp reads. The original pipeline was this. SOAPnuke was used to process the raw data, removing reads that contained adapters or uncalled bases, had a mean Phred below 15, or lacked an exact match to the constant primer or identifier. High-quality paired reads were merged using COPE v1.2.5, and each unique nucleotide sequence was defined as a clonotype. MiTCR v1.1 was used to align clonotypes to the IMGT TRBV, TRBD and TRBJ reference segments. The analysis was restricted to V-J combinations with a frequency above 0.0001, which together covered 99.2% of the repertoires. The TCS score was defined as the ratio of F50 (clonal expansion) to E x V (chaos), calculated using BLOSUM62-based TCRdist between CDR3 peptides within each V-J. Welch's t-statistics and random forest reduced 500 to 550 V-J features to roughly 13, which were used in a naive Bayes classifier (R e1071). TCRdb trimmed public reads at Q25 via fastp, called clones via MiXCR and kept in-frame beta chains. Merged by CDR3 protein, the rows form single entries marked with the most common genes and DNA. These V and J calls originate from TCRdb's pipeline instead of the authors' own analysis. The sample yields about 500,000 distinct CDR3 sequences; 16% were counted once. Jointly, the top ten make up about 17% of the sample.

This clonotype appeared a few times. Its antigen remains unidentified. There are no base qualities to consult, and no much larger clone falls within one base. Here is what the overall study found, with its caveats: A 13 V-J signature model separated ophthalmopathy from stable hyperthyroidism, with approximately 86% sensitivity and about 81% specificity in cross-validation and 80%/75% in testing. Sample size was not statistically predetermined, and blinding of investigators to group allocation was not performed. Most expanded thyroid clonotypes (frequency above 0.001) were also detected in blood, a finding suggesting that blood repertoires may reflect thyroid immune responses. During validation, the model predicted progression to ophthalmopathy a median of roughly six months ahead of onset, with almost 71% sensitivity and 72% to 85% specificity.

Stable Graves' hyperthyroidism was defined as no progression to ophthalmopathy during 18 months of follow-up. The hyperthyroidism patients were between 18 and 65 years old and newly diagnosed, with a disease duration of less than 2 months. Any patient with an uncontrolled infection, another autoimmune disease, pregnancy or lactation was excluded. Diagnoses were established on the basis of clinical symptoms, serum thyroxine and TRAb, thyroid ultrasound, and orbital computed tomography. PBMCs were separated from 10 ml of fresh peripheral blood using Ficoll-Paque density gradient centrifugation. Total RNA was extracted with Trizol reagent, and quality was checked on an Agilent 2100 Bioanalyzer.

The material sequenced was blood. This chain joins TRBV29-1 to TRBJ2-1; the D gene identity is not certain. This TCR derives from a woman under 30 with Graves' hyperthyroidism. The CDR3 amino acid sequence is: CSVDGLNEQFF. Here is the DNA: TGCAGCGTTGATGGCCTCAATGAGCAGTTCTTC.